The 32 T cell receptor beta chains below come from one sample, sequenced in a study of metastatic and nonmetastatic thyroid tumors (dated by TCRdb to about 2020). No treatment had been received by any patient before thyroid surgery. Library construction relied on PCR. Sequencing relied on an Illumina HiSeq 4000. TCRdb handled the public reads itself, with Q25 trimming in fastp and clone calling in MiXCR, and kept productive beta chains. The sample table holds about 18,000 clones, of which roughly 29% were seen once. The ten largest clones capture around 25% of the sample. The sequenced material came from tumor tissue. Source of these receptors: a male donor with papillary thyroid cancer or a benign thyroid nodule (not recorded which). Some clones in this sample may be carry-over from other donors' samples.

The V and J genes are TRBV16 and TRBJ1-5; TRBD1 matches 8 bases. The germline V gene has CDR1 KGHSY and CDR2 FQNENV. The CDR3 has 17 amino acids. Trimming at V came to 0 bases and at J to 2 bases, leaving 6 bases not matched to a gene. CDR3 amino acids: CASSQSGATGGNQPQHF. The CDR3, as DNA: TGTGCCAGCAGCCAATCAGGAGCGACAGGGGGCAATCAGCCCCAGCATTTT.

The chain joins TRBV5-1 to TRBJ2-5; 11 bases are a match to TRBD1. The ends lost 1 base at V and 0 bases at J; junction bases unmatched: 11. Per germline, CDR1 SGHRS and CDR2 YFSETQ. This CDR3 is built from 19 residues. The CDR3 DNA follows: TGCGCCAGCAGCTTGTTCGGGGGTGGACAGGGGGCGTACCAAGAGACCCAGTACTTC. Amino acid sequence: CASSLFGGGQGAYQETQYF.

Comments on this clone: A junction end diverges from the germline sequence, so it may reflect a read error. The gene calls are TRBV5-6 and TRBJ2-7; tentative D call: TRBD2 (5 bases). The germline V gene encodes CDR1 SGHDT and CDR2 YYEEEE. This CDR3 spans 14 amino acids. The CDR3 is CSSSLRGLYCEQYF. The CDR3 DNA sequence: TGTTCCAGCAGCTTGCGAGGGTTATACTGCGAGCAGTACTTC.

The chain recombines TRBV20-1 with TRBJ2-1, with 13 bases lining up with TRBD2. The CDR3 totals 17 residues. In germline, CDR1 is DFQATT, CDR2 SNEGSKA (reference sequence). After removal of 6 bases from V and 2 bases from J, the junction contained 10 bases not matched to a gene. Here the CDR3 reads CSAPHPGLAGTYNEQFF. The CDR3 DNA follows: TGCAGTGCACCCCATCCGGGACTAGCGGGAACCTACAATGAGCAGTTCTTC.

This clone was detected only a few times. The chain combines TRBV19 with TRBJ2-1; 10 nucleotides line up with TRBD2. Germline V lookup: CDR1 LNHDA, CDR2 SQIVND (reference sequence). The CDR3 runs to 15 residues. V dropped 10 bases and J dropped 6; count of bases not matched to a gene: 12. CDR3 residues: CATSPGAGGPNEQFF. For the CDR3, the DNA is TGTGCCACCAGCCCAGGAGCGGGAGGGCCCAATGAGCAGTTCTTC.

This clone has at least ten counts. The rearrangement joins TRBV7-2 to TRBJ2-1, with 8 bases lining up with TRBD2. CDR3 length: 17 residues. CDR1 and CDR2 from the germline V gene are SGHTA and FQGNSA. J gave up 6 bases and V 4 bases, and 14 bases lay outside the gene matches. The CDR3, as DNA: TGTGCCAGCAGCTGGGTATGGTCGGAGCGGGAGTTCAATGAGCAGTTCTTC. Its protein is CASSWVWSEREFNEQFF.

The chain links TRBV14 to TRBJ1-2, with no clear D. This CDR3 has 12 amino acids. Trimming stripped 3 bases from V and 3 bases from J, with 5 bases between. Per germline, CDR1 SGHDN and CDR2 FVKESK. The CDR3 DNA sequence: TGTGCCAGCAGCCAGGGTTACTATGGCTACACCTTC. This sequence encodes CASSQGYYGYTF.

This clone appeared a few times. A much larger clone lies a single base off, so this may be a read error. The chain employs TRBV20-1 and TRBJ2-1, with D maybe TRBD1 (6 bases). The CDR3 spans 17 residues. CDR1 and CDR2 (germline): DFQATT, SNEGSKA (reference sequence). For the CDR3, the DNA is TGCGGTGCTAAGCTCAAGCGTCGGGAACCAGGGGACAATGAGCAGTTCTTC. It yields the protein CGAKLKRREPGDNEQFF.

Many counts were recorded for this clone. The chain joins TRBV5-4 to TRBJ2-2; D gene uncertain. CDR3 length: 13 residues. Trimming stripped 4 bases from V and 6 bases from J, with 10 bases between. Per germline, CDR1 SGHNT and CDR2 YYREEE (reference sequence). CDR3 DNA: TGTGCCAGCAGCAACGACCCTCCCGGGGAGCTGTTTTTT. It encodes CASSNDPPGELFF.

At least ten counts were recorded for this clone. This chain links TRBV4-2 with TRBJ2-3; D is undetermined. CDR3 length: 11 amino acids. The germline V gene encodes CDR1 LGHNA and CDR2 YNFKEQ. Trimming took off 8 bases at V and 0 bases at J, with 3 bases between the two ends. The CDR3 DNA follows: TGTGCCAGCGGGAGCACAGATACGCAGTATTTT. This sequence encodes CASGSTDTQYF.

This clone is labeled medium-sized (0.01 to 0.1%). The chain is built from TRBV7-8 and TRBJ1-1, with a possible D match to TRBD1 (5 bases). CDR3 length: 15 residues. V was clipped by 2 bases and J by 6 bases, with 16 bases between them. CDR1 and CDR2 from the germline V gene are SGHVS and FQNEAQ. The CDR3 region has the DNA TGTGCCAGCAGCTTAACCCAGGGTATTGGCTCTGAAGCTTTCTTT. Translating it yields CASSLTQGIGSEAFF. Based on the CDR3 plus reference TRBV7-8 and TRBJ1-1, the full variable domain is GAGVSQSPRYKVAKRGQDVALRCDPISGHVSLFWYQQALGQGPEFLTYFQNEAQLDKSGLPSDRFFAERPEGSVSTLKIQRTQQEDSAVYLCASSLTQGIGSEAFFGQGTRLTVV.

This clone has a count of ten or more. The gene calls are TRBV18 and TRBJ2-5, with D unresolved. V dropped 2 bases and J dropped 5 bases, with 6 bases sitting between them. CDR1 and CDR2 from the germline V gene are KGHSH and LQKENI. This CDR3 is 12 amino acids long. CDR3 bases: TGTGCCAGCTCACCAATGGCCGAGACCCAGTACTTC. This sequence encodes CASSPMAETQYF.

By proportion, this clone is medium-sized. This chain links TRBV12-3 or TRBV12-4 with TRBJ2-1, with 9 bases aligning to TRBD2. This CDR3 is built from 17 residues. With V trimmed by 1 base and J by 4 bases, 8 bases remained unmatched. Here the CDR3 reads CASSLGPSGTRYNEQFF. CDR3 DNA sequence: TGTGCCAGCAGTTTAGGTCCTAGCGGGACCCGTTACAATGAGCAGTTCTTC.

This clone was detected ten times or more. Additional DNA sequences in this sample encode the identical CDR3. The chain uses TRBV15 and TRBJ2-7; 9 bases are a match to TRBD1. CDR1 and CDR2 from the germline V gene are LNHNV and YYDKDF (reference sequence). V dropped 4 bases and J dropped 6; count of bases not matched to a gene: 10. The CDR3 is made up of 15 amino acids. The CDR3 nucleotides read TGTGCCACCAGCATCGAACAGGGGGCGCCGCGCGAGCAGTACTTC. Its translation is CATSIEQGAPREQYF.

This clone has a handful of counts. This rearrangement joins TRBV12-3 or TRBV12-4 to TRBJ2-7; no clear D. V was clipped by 1 base and J by 4 bases, with 5 bases between them. CDR3 length: 12 residues. The CDR3 loop is CASSLVFYEQYF. The CDR3 DNA sequence: TGTGCCAGCAGTTTAGTGTTTTACGAGCAGTACTTC.

This clone is judged medium-sized. This rearrangement joins TRBV24-1 to TRBJ1-2, with 8 nucleotides matching TRBD1. Germline values: CDR1 KGHDR, CDR2 SFDVKD. The CDR3 extends over 15 amino acids. With V trimmed by 4 bases and J by 4 bases, 7 bases remained unmatched. CDR3 sequence: CATSDPGQGGYGYTF. As DNA, the CDR3 is TGTGCCACCAGTGACCCAGGACAGGGCGGCTATGGCTACACCTTC.

In its sample, this clone was seen many times. The V call is TRBV24-1, the J call TRBJ2-3, with 9 nucleotides matching TRBD1. The ends lost 4 bases at V and 2 bases at J; junction bases unmatched: 6. The V gene's germline CDR1 is KGHDR and CDR2 SFDVKD. The CDR3 extends over 16 amino acids. CDR3 residues: CATSDNTGGVTDTQYF. The DNA for the CDR3 is TGTGCCACCAGTGACAATACAGGGGGCGTCACAGATACGCAGTATTTT.

The J gene is TRBJ2-7, the V gene TRBV14, with a tentative D call TRBD2 (5 bases). Germline V gene data show CDR1 as SGHDN and CDR2 as FVKESK. CDR3 length: 16 amino acids. The germline V and J ends were trimmed by 1 base and 4 bases, with 17 bases remaining between them. CDR3 DNA sequence: TGTGCCAGCAGCCAAGGTCCGGGGTCAGTAGCGTACGAGCAGTACTTC. This encodes CASSQGPGSVAYEQYF.

This clone was counted a few times. This may stem from a read error, because a much larger clone lies one nucleotide away. The chain combines TRBV19 with TRBJ1-5, with 8 bases matching TRBD1. CDR1 and CDR2 from the germline V gene are LNHDA and SQIVND (reference sequence). This CDR3 comprises 13 residues. Germline trimming cut 9 bases from V and 10 bases from J; bases unmatched to any gene: 11. CDR3 amino acids: CARGQGSPHPQHF. The DNA for the CDR3 is TGTGCCAGAGGACAGGGATCCCCTCATCCCCAGCATTTT.

J is TRBJ2-3 and V is TRBV6-2 or TRBV6-3; D is unresolved. V was cut by 4 bases and J by 1 base, with 12 bases left in between. Germline V gives CDR1 MNHEY, CDR2 SVGEGT. The CDR3 spans 15 residues. The CDR3 DNA reads as TGTGCCAGCAGTTCGCGGCTAGAGGGCACAGATACGCAGTATTTT. As protein: CASSSRLEGTDTQYF.

By sample fraction, this clone is medium-sized. The chain has TRBV20-1 and TRBJ2-7; 9 nucleotides agree with TRBD1. The CDR3 covers 16 residues. Per the germline V gene, CDR1 is DFQATT and CDR2 is SNEGSKA (reference sequence). V lost 3 bases to trimming and J lost 4 bases; unmatched junction nucleotides: 13. The CDR3 DNA reads TGCAGTGCTAGGAAAGGGGACAGGGAATCTTTTTACGAGCAGTACTTC. It encodes CSARKGDRESFYEQYF.

V gene TRBV6-4 combines with J gene TRBJ2-1, with D possibly matching TRBD2 (5 bases). V was clipped by 3 bases and J by 3 bases, with 12 bases between them. Germline CDR1 is MRHNA and CDR2 is SNTAGT. The CDR3 spans 15 residues. The DNA of the CDR3 is TGTGCCAGCAGTGAATCGGAGGAGCGCTACAATGAGCAGTTCTTC. Translated, it gives CASSESEERYNEQFF.

This clone came up many times. V gene TRBV4-1 combines with J gene TRBJ1-3; the D is unclear. This CDR3 contains 15 residues. Germline V lookup: CDR1 MGHRA, CDR2 YSYEKL. Trimming pared 4 bases from V and 0 bases from J, leaving 10 bases between. The CDR3: CASSPTRSSGNTIYF. Written as DNA, the CDR3 is TGCGCCAGCAGCCCCACCCGGAGCTCTGGAAACACCATATATTTT.

The chain is built from TRBV2 and TRBJ2-7, with 7 positions matching TRBD1. Germline V gives CDR1 SNHLY, CDR2 FYNNEI. V lost 4 bases and J lost 5; bases outside the gene matches: 5. The CDR3 is 13 residues long. The CDR3 region has the DNA TGTGCCAGCAGTGGACAGGGTCTCGACGAGCAGTACTTC. Translated: CASSGQGLDEQYF.

CDR3 in DNA: TGTGCCAGCAGTACCCCAACGGGAGGTCACAATGAGCAGTTCTTC. Residues: CASSTPTGGHNEQFF. This rearrangement joins TRBV6-1 to TRBJ2-1; 7 bases are a match to TRBD2. CDR3 length: 15 amino acids. V lost 5 bases to trimming and J lost 5 bases; unmatched junction nucleotides: 9. CDR1 and CDR2 from the germline V gene are MNHNS and SASEGT.

This clone was detected ten times or more. This chain joins TRBV6-4 and TRBJ2-5; 13 bases line up with TRBD2. The V gene end was trimmed by 3 bases and the J gene end by 2 bases; junction bases not matched to a gene: 0. The CDR3 totals 15 residues. Germline V CDR1 and CDR2: MRHNA, SNTAGT. The CDR3 spells CASSELAGGQETQYF. The CDR3 coding sequence is TGTGCCAGCAGTGAACTAGCGGGGGGGCAAGAGACCCAGTACTTC.

Of note for this clone: One end of the junction is discordant with germline, which a read error may explain. The chain recombines TRBV6-4 with TRBJ1-4, with no clear D. Germline V lookup: CDR1 MRHNA, CDR2 SNTAGT. The CDR3 totals 15 residues. Here the CDR3 DNA reads TGTGCCAGCAAAGCTCAGCGAGGGCCTAATGCAAAACTGTTGTTT. Protein product: CASKAQRGPNAKLLF.

This clone is medium-sized by share. CDR3 nucleotide sequence: TGTGCCAGCAAGCCGACAGGGTACACTGAAGCTTTCTTT. Translation: CASKPTGYTEAFF. The rearrangement joins TRBV2 to TRBJ1-1; TRBD1 agrees at 7 bases. Germline trimming cut 7 bases from V and 3 bases from J; bases unmatched to any gene: 5. This CDR3 is built from 13 residues. Germline CDR1 and CDR2: SNHLY and FYNNEI.

This chain connects TRBV5-1 to TRBJ2-2; TRBD2 matches at 7 bases. This CDR3 spans 14 amino acids. Trimming took 4 bases from V and 6 from J; bases not matched to a gene: 6. From germline, CDR1 is SGHRS and CDR2 YFSETQ. The DNA for the CDR3 is TGCGCCAGCAGCCGGGGGGTTAGAGCCGGGGAGCTGTTTTTT. Its protein product is CASSRGVRAGELFF.

Ten or more counts support this clone. The chain joins TRBV7-9 to TRBJ2-5; 10 bases map to TRBD2. This CDR3 is built from 16 residues. Trimming at V came to 7 bases and at J to 4 bases, leaving 12 bases not matched to a gene. Germline V lookup: CDR1 SEHNR, CDR2 FQNEAQ (reference sequence). CDR3 sequence: CASTSSGGAVTETQYF. CDR3 in DNA: TGTGCCAGCACCTCGAGCGGGGGGGCCGTAACAGAGACCCAGTACTTC. The full variable domain, rest sourced from reference TRBV7-9 and TRBJ2-5, is DTGVSQNPRHKITKRGQNVTFRCDPISEHNRLYWYRQTLGQGPEFLTYFQNEAQLEKSRLLSDRFSAERPKGSFSTLEIQRTEQGDSAMYLCASTSSGGAVTETQYFGPGTRLLVL.

In this sample, this clone turned up many times. This CDR3 reads CASSQDWVTEAFF. The CDR3, as DNA: TGTGCCAGCAGCCAAGATTGGGTTACTGAAGCTTTCTTT. The chain links TRBV3-1 to TRBJ1-1; D is undetermined. Germline V gene lookup returns CDR1 LGHDT and CDR2 YNNKEL (reference sequence). The CDR3 has 13 residues. The V gene lost 0 bases and the J gene lost 5 bases, with 7 bases spanning the gap. The variable domain in full, with the rest retrieved from reference TRBV3-1 and TRBJ1-1, is DTAVSQTPKYLVTQMGNDKSIKCEQNLGHDTMYWYKQDSKKFLKIMFSYNNKELIINETVPNRFSPKSPDKAHLNLHINSLELGDSAVYFCASSQDWVTEAFFGQGTRLTVV.

This chain joins TRBV20-1 and TRBJ1-2, with D unclear. Germline-derived CDR1 and CDR2 are DFQATT and SNEGSKA (reference sequence). V was shortened by 0 bases and J by 4 bases, with 12 bases between the two germline ends. The CDR3 is 14 amino acids. CDR3 nucleotide sequence: TGCAGTGCTAGAGATAGGGAGACTATCTATGGCTACACCTTC. Encoded protein: CSARDRETIYGYTF.